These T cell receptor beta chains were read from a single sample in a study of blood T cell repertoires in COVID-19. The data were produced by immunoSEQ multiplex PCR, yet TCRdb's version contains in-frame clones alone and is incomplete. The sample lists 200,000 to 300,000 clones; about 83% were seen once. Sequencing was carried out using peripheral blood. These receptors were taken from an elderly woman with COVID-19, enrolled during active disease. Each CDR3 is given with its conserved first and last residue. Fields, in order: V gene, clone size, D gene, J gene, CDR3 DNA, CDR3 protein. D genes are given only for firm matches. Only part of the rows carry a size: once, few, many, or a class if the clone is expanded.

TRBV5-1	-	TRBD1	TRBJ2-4	TGCGCCAGCAGCTTAGTCGGGACAGGGAACATTCAGTACTTC	CASSLVGTGNIQYF
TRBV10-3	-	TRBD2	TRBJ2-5	TGTGCCATCAGTAAGCGGGGGAATGGAGAGACCCAGTACTTC	CAISKRGNGETQYF
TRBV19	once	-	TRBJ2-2	TGTGCCAGTAGTACCTCGGGTCTACGCGGTACCGGGGAGCTGTTTTTT	CASSTSGLRGTGELFF
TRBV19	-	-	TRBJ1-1	TGTGCCAGTAGTGCTCGAGGAGCGAACACTGAAGCTTTCTTT	CASSARGANTEAFF
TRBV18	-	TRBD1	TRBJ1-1	TGTGCCAGCTCACCGGGACAGGGGAACACTGAAGCTTTCTTT	CASSPGQGNTEAFF
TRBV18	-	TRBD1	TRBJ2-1	TGTGCCAGCTCACCACGGACAGGGGCCTACAATGAGCAGTTCTTC	CASSPRTGAYNEQFF
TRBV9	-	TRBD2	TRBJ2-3	TGTGCCAGCAGCGTAGTAGCGGGGGAGACCACAGATACGCAGTATTTT	CASSVVAGETTDTQYF
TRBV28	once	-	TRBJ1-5	TGTGCCAGCAGACGTCGGGACATAAATAGCAATCAGCCCCAGCATTTT	CASRRRDINSNQPQHF
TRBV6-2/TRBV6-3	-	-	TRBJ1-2	TGTGCCAGCAGTTACCCCGGCAGGGGAGACTATGGCTACACCTTC	CASSYPGRGDYGYTF
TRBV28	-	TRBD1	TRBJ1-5	TGTGCCAGCAGTTTATACGGGACAGGCCATCAGCCCCAGCATTTT	CASSLYGTGHQPQHF
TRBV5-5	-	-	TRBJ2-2	TGTGCCAGCAGCCCTCGGTCCGCGCACACCGGGGAGCTGTTTTTT	CASSPRSAHTGELFF
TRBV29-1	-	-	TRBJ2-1	TGCAGCGTTGCCCAGGGCGAGCAGTTCTTC	CSVAQGEQFF
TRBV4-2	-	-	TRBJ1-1	TGTGCCAGCAGCCCGCGTCTGATGATGAACACTGAAGCTTTCTTT	CASSPRLMMNTEAFF
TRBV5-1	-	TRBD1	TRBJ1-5	TGCGCCAGCAGCTTGGCGCCTACAGGGGAACGCAATCAGCCCCAGCATTTT	CASSLAPTGERNQPQHF
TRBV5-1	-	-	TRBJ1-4	TGCGCCAGCACCCCCGGGAGTCGGGCCGTTAATGAAAAACTGTTTTTT	CASTPGSRAVNEKLFF
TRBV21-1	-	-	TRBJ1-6	TGTGCCAGCAGCAAAGCCGCCGCACAGGGGCACAGGGATTCACCCCTCCACTTT	CASSKAAAQGHRDSPLHF
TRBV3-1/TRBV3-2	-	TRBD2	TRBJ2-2	TGTGCCAGCAGCCAAGGAACGTTGGCTAGCGGGGGTGTTACCGGGGAGCTGTTTTTT	CASSQGTLASGGVTGELFF
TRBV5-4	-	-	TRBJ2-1	TGTGCCAGCAGCCGCGGCGGGGGCCGAGAAAATGAGCAGTTCTTC	CASSRGGGRENEQFF
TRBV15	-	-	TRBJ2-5	TGTGCCACCAGCAGAGATTCCCAGGCACTGTTGGATCTTGAGACCCAGTACTTC	CATSRDSQALLDLETQYF
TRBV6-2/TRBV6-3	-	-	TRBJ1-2	TGTGCCAGCAGTTACAGGCCTGCGGGGAACTATGGCTACACCTTC	CASSYRPAGNYGYTF
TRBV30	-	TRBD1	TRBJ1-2	TGTGCCTGGAGTCACCGGGACAGCTATGGCTACACCTTC	CAWSHRDSYGYTF
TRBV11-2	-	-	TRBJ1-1	TGTGCCAGCAGCTTGGGGCCCAGGGGCACTGAAGCTTTCTTT	CASSLGPRGTEAFF
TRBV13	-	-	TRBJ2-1	TGTGCCAGCAGCTTAGGTCAACGGGATAACAATGAGCAGTTCTTC	CASSLGQRDNNEQFF
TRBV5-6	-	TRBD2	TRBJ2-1	TGTGCCAGCAGCTTGGAAGGCGGGGGGCACAATGAGCAGTTCTTC	CASSLEGGGHNEQFF
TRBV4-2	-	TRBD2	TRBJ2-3	TGTGCCAGCAGCCAAGGTCGCCTAGCGGGGGGGGGAACAGATACGCAGTATTTT	CASSQGRLAGGGTDTQYF
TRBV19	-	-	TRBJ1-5	TGTGCCAGTAAGGACACAAATAGCAATCAGCCCCAGCATTTT	CASKDTNSNQPQHF
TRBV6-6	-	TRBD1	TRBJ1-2	TGTGCCAGCAGACCATCGGGACAGGGCAACTATGGCTACACCTTC	CASRPSGQGNYGYTF
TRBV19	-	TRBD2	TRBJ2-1	TGTGCCAGTAGTATATCTAGCGGGGGCCAATCGAGCTCCTACAATGAGCAGTTCTTC	CASSISSGGQSSSYNEQFF
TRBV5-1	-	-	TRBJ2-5	TGCGCCAGCAGCTTGCTGGGAGGAAAAGAGACCCAGTACTTC	CASSLLGGKETQYF
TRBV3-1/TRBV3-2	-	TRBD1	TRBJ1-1	TGTGCCAGCAGCGAAGGAGCCCAGGGGGCGTATGTGAGGGCTTTCTTT	CASSEGAQGAYVRAFF
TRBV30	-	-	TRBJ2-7	TGTGCCTGGAGTGTACGACAGTTACACGAGCAGTACTTC	CAWSVRQLHEQYF
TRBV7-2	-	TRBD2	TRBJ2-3	TGTGCCAGCAGCCCTTCAGCGGGGGGAGTAAATACGCAGTATTTT	CASSPSAGGVNTQYF
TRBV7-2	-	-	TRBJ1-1	TGTGCCAGCAGCGCGCACCTACTGAACACTGAAGCTTTCTTT	CASSAHLLNTEAFF
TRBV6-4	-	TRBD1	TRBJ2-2	TGTGCCAGCAAGGCCCAGGGGGTGAACACCGGGGAGCTGTTTTTT	CASKAQGVNTGELFF
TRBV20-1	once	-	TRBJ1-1	TGCAGTGCCATCGACAGATTAGAAGCTTTCTTT	CSAIDRLEAFF
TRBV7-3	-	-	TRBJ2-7	TGTGCCAGCAGCCGTACTAGCACCGACTTCTCCTACGAGCAGTACTTC	CASSRTSTDFSYEQYF
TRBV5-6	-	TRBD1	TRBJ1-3	TGTGCCAGCACCTCTGTAGGGACAGGGGGTTCCTCTGGAAACACCATATATTTT	CASTSVGTGGSSGNTIYF
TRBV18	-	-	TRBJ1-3	TGTGCCAGCTCACCACCGTACCAGGGCATTTCTGGAAACACCATATATTTT	CASSPPYQGISGNTIYF
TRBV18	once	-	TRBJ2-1	TGTGCCAGCTCACCATCGGGTGGCTCCTACAATGAGCAGTTCTTC	CASSPSGGSYNEQFF
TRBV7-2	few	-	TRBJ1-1	TGTGCCAGCAGCTCACAGGGAGAGAAAACTGAAGCTTTCTTT	CASSSQGEKTEAFF